The TCR beta chain under discussion was sequenced for a study of T cells after yellow fever vaccination. Study-wide context: Preparation used SMART-Seq v4 Ultra Low Input for the low-cell-number fractions.

This clonotype showed up many times. MiXCR, run by TCRdb on the 5' RACE reads, gives a single entry per CDR3 protein. This sample has approximately 510,000 distinct CDR3 sequences, with 21% found just once. V was clipped by 6 bases and J by 0 bases; unmatched bases: 8. The CDR3 is 15 amino acids. Germline CDR1 MGHDK, CDR2 SYGVNS. This TCR came from a young man who received the YFV17D yellow fever vaccine. The sample consisted of PBMCs, taken approximately 22 days after the first yellow fever vaccination. This chain joins TRBV25-1 and TRBJ2-7; 7 bases fit TRBD1. The CDR3 bases are TGTGCCAGCAGCCCCAGTGACAGGGCCTCCTACGAGCAGTACTTC. This encodes CASSPSDRASYEQYF.